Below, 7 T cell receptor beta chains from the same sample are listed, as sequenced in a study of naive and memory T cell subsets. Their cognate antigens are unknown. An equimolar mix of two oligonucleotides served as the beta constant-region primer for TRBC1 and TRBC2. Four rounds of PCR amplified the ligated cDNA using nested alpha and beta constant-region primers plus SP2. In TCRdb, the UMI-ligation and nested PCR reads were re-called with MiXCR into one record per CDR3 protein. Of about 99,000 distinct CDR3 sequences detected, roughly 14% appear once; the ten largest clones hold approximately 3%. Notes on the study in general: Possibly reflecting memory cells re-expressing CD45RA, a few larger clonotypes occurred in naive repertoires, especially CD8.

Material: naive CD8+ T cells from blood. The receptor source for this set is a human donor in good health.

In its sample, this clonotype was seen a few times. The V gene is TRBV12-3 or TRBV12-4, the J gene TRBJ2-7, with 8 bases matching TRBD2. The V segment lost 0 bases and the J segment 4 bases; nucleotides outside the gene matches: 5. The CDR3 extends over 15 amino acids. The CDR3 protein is CASSLAGRAGYEQYF. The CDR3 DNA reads TGTGCCAGCAGTTTAGCCGGGAGGGCAGGGTACGAGCAGTACTTC.

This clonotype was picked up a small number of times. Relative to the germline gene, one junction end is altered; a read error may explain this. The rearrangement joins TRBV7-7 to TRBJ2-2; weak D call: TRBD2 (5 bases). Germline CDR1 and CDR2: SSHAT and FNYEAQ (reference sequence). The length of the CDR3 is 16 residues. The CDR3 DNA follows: TGTGCTAGCAGCCCCGGAGCCCGAGGGAGCACCGGGGAGCTGTTTTTT. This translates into CASSPGARGSTGELFF. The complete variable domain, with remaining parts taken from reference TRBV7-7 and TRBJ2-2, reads GAGVSQSPRYKVTKRGQDVTLRCDPISSHATLYWYQQALGQGPEFLTYFNYEAQPDKSGLPSDRFSAERPEGSISTLTIQRTEQRDSAMYRCASSPGARGSTGELFFGEGSRLTVL.

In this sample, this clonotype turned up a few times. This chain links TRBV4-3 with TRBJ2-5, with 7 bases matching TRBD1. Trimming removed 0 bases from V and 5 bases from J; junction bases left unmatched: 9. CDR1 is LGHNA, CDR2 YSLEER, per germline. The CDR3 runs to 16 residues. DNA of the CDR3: TGCGCCAGCAGCCAAGATTGGATGACAGGGAGTGAGACCCAGTACTTC. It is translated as CASSQDWMTGSETQYF.

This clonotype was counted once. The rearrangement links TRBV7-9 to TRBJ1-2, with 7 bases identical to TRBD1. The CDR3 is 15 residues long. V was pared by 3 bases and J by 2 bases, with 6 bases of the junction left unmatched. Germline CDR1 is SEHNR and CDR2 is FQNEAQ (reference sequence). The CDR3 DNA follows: TGTGCCAGCAGCTTTGCTGGGACAGAGAACTATGGCTACACCTTC. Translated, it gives CASSFAGTENYGYTF. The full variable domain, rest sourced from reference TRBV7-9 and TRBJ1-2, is DTGVSQNPRHKITKRGQNVTFRCDPISEHNRLYWYRQTLGQGPEFLTYFQNEAQLEKSRLLSDRFSAERPKGSFSTLEIQRTEQGDSAMYLCASSFAGTENYGYTFGSGTRLTVV.

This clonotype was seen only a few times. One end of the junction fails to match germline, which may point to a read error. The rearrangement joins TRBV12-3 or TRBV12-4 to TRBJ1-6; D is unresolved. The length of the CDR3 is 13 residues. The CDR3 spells CATSYSNNSPLHF. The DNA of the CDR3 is TGTGCCACCAGTTACAGTAATAATTCACCCCTCCACTTT.

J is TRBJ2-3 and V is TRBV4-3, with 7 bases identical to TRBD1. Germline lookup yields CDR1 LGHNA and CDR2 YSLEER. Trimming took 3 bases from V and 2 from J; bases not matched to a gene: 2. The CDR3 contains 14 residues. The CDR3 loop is CASSQGQLTDTQYF. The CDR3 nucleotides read TGCGCCAGCAGCCAGGGACAGCTCACAGATACGCAGTATTTT.

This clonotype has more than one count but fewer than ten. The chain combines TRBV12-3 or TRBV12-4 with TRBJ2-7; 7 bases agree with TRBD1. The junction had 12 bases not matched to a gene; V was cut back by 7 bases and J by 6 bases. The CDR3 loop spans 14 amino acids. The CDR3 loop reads CASTHRGTSGEQYF. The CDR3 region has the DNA TGTGCCAGCACCCACAGGGGAACGTCGGGCGAGCAGTACTTC.